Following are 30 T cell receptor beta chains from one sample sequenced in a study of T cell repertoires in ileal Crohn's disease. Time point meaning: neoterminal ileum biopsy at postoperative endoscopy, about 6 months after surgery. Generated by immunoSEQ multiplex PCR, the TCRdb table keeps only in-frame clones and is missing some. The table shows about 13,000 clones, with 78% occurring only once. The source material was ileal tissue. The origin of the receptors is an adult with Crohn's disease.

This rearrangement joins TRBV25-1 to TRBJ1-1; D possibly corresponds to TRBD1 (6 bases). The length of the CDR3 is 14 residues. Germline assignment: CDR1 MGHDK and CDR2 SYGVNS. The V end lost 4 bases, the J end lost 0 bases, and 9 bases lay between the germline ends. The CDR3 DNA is TGTGCCAGCAGTGGGTACAGGGTGAACACTGAAGCTTTCTTT. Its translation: CASSGYRVNTEAFF.

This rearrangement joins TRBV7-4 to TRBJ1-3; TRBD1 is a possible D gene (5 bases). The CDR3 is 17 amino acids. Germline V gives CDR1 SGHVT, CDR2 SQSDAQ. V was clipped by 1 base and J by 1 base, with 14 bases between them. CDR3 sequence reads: CASSLERSDTSGNTIYF. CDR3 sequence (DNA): TGTGCCAGCAGCTTAGAGCGTTCGGACACATCTGGAAACACCATATATTTT.

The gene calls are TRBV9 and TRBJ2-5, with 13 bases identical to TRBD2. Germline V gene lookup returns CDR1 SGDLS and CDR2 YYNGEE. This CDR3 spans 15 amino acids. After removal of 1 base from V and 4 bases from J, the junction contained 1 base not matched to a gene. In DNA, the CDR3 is TGTGCCAGCAGCGTAACTAGCGGGGGGGTAGAGACCCAGTACTTC. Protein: CASSVTSGGVETQYF. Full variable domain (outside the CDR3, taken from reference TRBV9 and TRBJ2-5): DSGVTQTPKHLITATGQRVTLRCSPRSGDLSVYWYQQSLDQGLQFLIQYYNGEERAKGNILERFSAQQFPDLHSELNLSSLELGDSALYFCASSVTSGGVETQYFGPGTRLLVL.

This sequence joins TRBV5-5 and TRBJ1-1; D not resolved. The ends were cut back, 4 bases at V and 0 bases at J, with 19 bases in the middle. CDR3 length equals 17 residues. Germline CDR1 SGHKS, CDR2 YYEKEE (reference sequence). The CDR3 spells CASSDSARAHMNTEAFF. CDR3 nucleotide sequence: TGTGCCAGCAGCGACTCGGCCAGAGCACATATGAACACTGAAGCTTTCTTT.

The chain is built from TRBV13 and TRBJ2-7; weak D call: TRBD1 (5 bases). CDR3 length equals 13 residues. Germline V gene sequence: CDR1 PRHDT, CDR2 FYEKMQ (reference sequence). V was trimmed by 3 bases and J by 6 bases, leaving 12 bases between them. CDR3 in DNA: TGTGCCAGCAGCTTGGTCAGGGTTGGCGAGCAGTACTTC. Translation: CASSLVRVGEQYF.

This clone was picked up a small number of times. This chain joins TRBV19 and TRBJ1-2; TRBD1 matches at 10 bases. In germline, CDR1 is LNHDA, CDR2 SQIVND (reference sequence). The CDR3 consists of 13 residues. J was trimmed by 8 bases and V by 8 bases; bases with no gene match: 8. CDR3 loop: CASGTGARRGYTF. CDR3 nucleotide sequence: TGTGCCAGTGGGACAGGGGCCCGGCGCGGCTACACCTTC.

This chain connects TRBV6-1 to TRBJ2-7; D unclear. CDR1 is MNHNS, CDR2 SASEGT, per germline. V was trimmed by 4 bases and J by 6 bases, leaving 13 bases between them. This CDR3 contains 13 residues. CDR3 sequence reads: CASSASGVGEQYF. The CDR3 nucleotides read TGTGCCAGCAGTGCTTCAGGTGTCGGCGAGCAGTACTTC.

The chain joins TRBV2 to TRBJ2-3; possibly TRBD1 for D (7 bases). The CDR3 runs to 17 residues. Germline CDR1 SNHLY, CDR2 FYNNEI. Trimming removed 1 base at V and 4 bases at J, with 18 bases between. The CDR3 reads CASSEGGGLTGPDTQYF. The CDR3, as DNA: TGTGCCAGCAGTGAAGGTGGAGGGTTGACAGGGCCAGATACGCAGTATTTT.

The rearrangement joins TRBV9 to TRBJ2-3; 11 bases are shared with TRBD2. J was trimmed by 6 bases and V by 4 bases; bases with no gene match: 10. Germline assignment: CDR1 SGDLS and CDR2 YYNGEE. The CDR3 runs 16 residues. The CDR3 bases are TGTGCCAGCAGCCCAAGACTAGCGGGACCCGGGGATACGCAGTATTTT. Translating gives CASSPRLAGPGDTQYF. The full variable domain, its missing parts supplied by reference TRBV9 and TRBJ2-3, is DSGVTQTPKHLITATGQRVTLRCSPRSGDLSVYWYQQSLDQGLQFLIQYYNGEERAKGNILERFSAQQFPDLHSELNLSSLELGDSALYFCASSPRLAGPGDTQYFGPGTRLTVL.

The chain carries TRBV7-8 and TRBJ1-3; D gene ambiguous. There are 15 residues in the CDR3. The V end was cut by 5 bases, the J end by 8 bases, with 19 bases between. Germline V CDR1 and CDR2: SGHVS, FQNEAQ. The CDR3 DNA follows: TGTGCCAGCAGCCCCTATGAGGGTTCAGCGGACACCATATATTTT. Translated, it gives CASSPYEGSADTIYF.

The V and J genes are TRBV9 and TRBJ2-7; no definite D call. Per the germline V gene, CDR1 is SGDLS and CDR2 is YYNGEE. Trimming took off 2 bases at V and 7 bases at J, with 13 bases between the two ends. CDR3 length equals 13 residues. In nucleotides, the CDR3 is TGTGCCAGCAGCGTTGTTCTTGTCGGGGAGCAGTACTTC. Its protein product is CASSVVLVGEQYF.

CDR3: CASSSRGAHEQFF. The CDR3 DNA reads TGCGCCAGCAGCTCTCGGGGGGCTCATGAGCAGTTCTTC. V usage is TRBV5-1 and J usage is TRBJ2-1, with TRBD2 as a possible D gene (7 bases). Looked up from germline, CDR1 is SGHRS and CDR2 is YFSETQ. The CDR3 runs 13 residues. V was clipped by 3 bases and J by 8 bases, with 12 bases between them.

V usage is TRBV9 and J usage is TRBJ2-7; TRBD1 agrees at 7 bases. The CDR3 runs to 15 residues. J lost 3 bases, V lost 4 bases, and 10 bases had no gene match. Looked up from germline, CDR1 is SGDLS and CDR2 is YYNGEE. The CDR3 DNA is TGTGCCAGCAGCTCCTTTCCCGGGACAGTCTACGAGCAGTACTTC. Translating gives CASSSFPGTVYEQYF.

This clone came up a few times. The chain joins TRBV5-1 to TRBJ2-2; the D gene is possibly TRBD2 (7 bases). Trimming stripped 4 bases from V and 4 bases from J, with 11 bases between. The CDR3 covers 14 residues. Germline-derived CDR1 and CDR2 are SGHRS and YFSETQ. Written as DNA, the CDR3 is TGCGCCAGCAGCCCACGGGGGGCCACCGGGGAGCTGTTTTTT. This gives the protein CASSPRGATGELFF.

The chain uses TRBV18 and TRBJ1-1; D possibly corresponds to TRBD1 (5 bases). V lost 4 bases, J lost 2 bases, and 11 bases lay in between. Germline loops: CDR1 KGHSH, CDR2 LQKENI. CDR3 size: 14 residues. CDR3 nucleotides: TGTGCCAGCTCACAAGGGGTGGGAAACACTGAAGCTTTCTTT. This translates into CASSQGVGNTEAFF.

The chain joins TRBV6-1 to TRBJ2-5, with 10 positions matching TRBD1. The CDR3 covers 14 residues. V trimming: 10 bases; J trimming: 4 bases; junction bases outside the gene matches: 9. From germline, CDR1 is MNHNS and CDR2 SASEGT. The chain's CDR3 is CATRTGGIGETQYF. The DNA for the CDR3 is TGTGCCACCAGGACAGGGGGTATTGGAGAGACCCAGTACTTC.

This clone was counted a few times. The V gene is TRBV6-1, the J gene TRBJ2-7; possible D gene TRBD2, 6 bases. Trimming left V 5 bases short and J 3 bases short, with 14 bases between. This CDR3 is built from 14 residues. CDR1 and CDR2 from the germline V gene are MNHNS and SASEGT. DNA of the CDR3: TGTGCCAGCAGTCTCGAAATGCGGGGCTACGAGCAGTACTTC. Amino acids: CASSLEMRGYEQYF.

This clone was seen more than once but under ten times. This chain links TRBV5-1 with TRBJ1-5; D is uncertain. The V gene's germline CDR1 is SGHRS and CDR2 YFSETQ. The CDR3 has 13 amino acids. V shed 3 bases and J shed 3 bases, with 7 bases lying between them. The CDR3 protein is CASSWEPNQPQHF. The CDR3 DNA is TGCGCCAGCAGCTGGGAGCCCAATCAGCCCCAGCATTTT.

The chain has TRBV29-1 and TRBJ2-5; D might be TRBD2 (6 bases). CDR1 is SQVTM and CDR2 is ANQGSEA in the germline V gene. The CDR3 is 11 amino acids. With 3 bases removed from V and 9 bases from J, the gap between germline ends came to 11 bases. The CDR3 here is CSVDAREAQYF. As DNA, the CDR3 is TGCAGCGTTGACGCCAGGGAGGCCCAGTACTTC.

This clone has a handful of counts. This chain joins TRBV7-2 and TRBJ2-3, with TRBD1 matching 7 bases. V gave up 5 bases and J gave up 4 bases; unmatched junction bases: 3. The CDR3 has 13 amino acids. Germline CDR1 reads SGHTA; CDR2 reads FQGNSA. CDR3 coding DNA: TGTGCCAGCAGCCGACAGGGTCCAGATACGCAGTATTTT. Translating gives CASSRQGPDTQYF.

For the CDR3, the DNA is TGTGCCAGCAGTAAACAGGGTTCCACAGATACGCAGTATTTT. Its protein product is CASSKQGSTDTQYF. V usage is TRBV27 and J usage is TRBJ2-3, with D tentatively TRBD1 (6 bases). Germline-derived CDR1 and CDR2 are MNHEY and SMNVEV (reference sequence). V was clipped by 5 bases and J by 2 bases, with 11 bases between them. The CDR3 is 14 residues long.

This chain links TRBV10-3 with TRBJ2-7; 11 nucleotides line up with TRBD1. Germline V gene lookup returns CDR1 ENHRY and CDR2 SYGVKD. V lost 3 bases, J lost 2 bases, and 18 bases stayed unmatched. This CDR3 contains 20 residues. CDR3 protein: CAISDPHEDRGRGMAYEQYF. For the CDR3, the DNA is TGTGCCATCAGTGACCCCCATGAGGACAGGGGGCGCGGAATGGCCTACGAGCAGTACTTC.

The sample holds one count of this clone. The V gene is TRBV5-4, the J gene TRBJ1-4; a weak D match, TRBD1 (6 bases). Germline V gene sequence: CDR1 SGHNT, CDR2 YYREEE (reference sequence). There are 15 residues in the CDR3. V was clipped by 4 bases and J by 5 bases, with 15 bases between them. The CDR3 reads CASSPMGGRNEKLFF. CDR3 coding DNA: TGTGCCAGCAGCCCTATGGGGGGGCGGAATGAAAAACTGTTTTTT.

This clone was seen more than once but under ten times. CDR3 protein: CASSELAGGKETQYF. The CDR3 bases are TGTGCCAGCAGTGAACTAGCGGGAGGGAAAGAGACCCAGTACTTC. The genes are TRBV6-1 and TRBJ2-5, with 12 bases aligning to TRBD2. This CDR3 is 15 amino acids long. With 2 bases clipped from V and 3 bases from J, the junction kept 1 base outside the gene matches. Per the germline V gene, CDR1 is MNHNS and CDR2 is SASEGT.

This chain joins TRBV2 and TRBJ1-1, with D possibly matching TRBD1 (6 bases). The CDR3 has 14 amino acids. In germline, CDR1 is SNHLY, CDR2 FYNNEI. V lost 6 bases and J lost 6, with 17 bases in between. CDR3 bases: TGTGCCAGCAGCCTCGGGACTAAGGGGGCTGAAGCTTTCTTT. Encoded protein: CASSLGTKGAEAFF.

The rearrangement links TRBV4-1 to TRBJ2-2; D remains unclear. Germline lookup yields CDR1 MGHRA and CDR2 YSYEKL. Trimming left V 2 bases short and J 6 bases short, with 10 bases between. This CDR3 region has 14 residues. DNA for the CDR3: TGCGCCAGCAGCCAAACCTCTAGAGCCGGGGAGCTGTTTTTT. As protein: CASSQTSRAGELFF.

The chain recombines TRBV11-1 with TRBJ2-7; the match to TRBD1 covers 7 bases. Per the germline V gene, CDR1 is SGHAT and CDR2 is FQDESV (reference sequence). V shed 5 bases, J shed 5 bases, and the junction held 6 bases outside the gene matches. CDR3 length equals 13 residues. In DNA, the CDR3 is TGTGCCAGCAGCCCTACAGGGGTCCACGAGCAGTACTTC. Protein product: CASSPTGVHEQYF.

CDR3 residues: CASSVAGRVNEKLFF. The CDR3 DNA reads as TGTGCCAGCAGCGTGGCCGGGAGGGTCAATGAAAAACTGTTTTTT. The chain combines TRBV9 with TRBJ1-4; the D is unclear. The V end was cut by 2 bases, the J end by 5 bases, with 13 bases between. The germline CDR1 and CDR2 sequences are SGDLS and YYNGEE. This CDR3 is built from 15 residues.

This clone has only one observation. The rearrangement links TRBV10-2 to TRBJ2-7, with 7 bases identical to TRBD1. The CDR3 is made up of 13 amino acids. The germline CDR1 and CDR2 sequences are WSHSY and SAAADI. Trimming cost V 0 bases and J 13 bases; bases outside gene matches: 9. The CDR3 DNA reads TGCGCCAGCAGTGAGTCCCGACAGGGAGTGGCTTACTTC. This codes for CASSESRQGVAYF.

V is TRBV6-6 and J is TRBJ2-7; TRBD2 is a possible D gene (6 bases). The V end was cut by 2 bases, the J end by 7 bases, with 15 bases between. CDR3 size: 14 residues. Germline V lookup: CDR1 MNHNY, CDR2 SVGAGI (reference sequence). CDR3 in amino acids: CASSYPGDLREQYF. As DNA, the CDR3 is TGTGCCAGCAGTTACCCGGGGGACCTGAGGGAGCAGTACTTC.